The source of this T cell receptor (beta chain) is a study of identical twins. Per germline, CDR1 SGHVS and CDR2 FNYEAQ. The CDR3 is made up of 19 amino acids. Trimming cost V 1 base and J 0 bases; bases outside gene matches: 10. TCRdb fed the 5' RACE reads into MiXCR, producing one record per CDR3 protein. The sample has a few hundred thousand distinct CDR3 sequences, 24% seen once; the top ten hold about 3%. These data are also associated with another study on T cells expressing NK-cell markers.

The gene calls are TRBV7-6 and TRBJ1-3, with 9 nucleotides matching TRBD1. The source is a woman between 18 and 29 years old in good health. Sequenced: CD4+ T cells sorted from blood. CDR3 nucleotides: TGTGCCAGCAGCTTAGTACCCCCCACAGGGGGCGGCTCTGGAAACACCATATATTTT. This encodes CASSLVPPTGGGSGNTIYF.